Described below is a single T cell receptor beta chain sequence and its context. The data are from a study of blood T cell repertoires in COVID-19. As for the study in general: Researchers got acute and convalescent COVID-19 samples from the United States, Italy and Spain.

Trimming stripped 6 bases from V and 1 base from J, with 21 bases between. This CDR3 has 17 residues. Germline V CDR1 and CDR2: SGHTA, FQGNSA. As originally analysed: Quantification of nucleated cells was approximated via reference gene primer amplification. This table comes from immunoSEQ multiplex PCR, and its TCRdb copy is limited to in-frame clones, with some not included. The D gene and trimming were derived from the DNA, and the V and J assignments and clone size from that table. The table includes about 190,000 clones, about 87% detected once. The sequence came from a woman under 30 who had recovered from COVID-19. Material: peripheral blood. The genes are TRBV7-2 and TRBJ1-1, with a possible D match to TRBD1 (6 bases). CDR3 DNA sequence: TGTGCCAGCAGTCGACAGGCCACAGGGTATCGGAACACTGAAGCTTTCTTT. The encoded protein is CASSRQATGYRNTEAFF.